The 6 T cell receptor beta chains listed next were all sequenced from one sample in a study of glioma-infiltrating T cells. The iRepertoire nested amplicon-rescue multiplex PCR amplified TCR alpha and beta CDR3s from RNA. MiXCR, applied by TCRdb to the multiplex PCR reads, yields one record per CDR3 protein. The top ten clones hold 20% of a sample with about 210,000 distinct CDR3 sequences, 25% to 35% of them seen once. Sample: glioma tissue, nonneoplastic brain tissue, or PBMCs (not recorded which). Receptors originate from a human donor with low-grade glioma or glioblastoma, undergoing nonglioma brain surgery, or in good health (not recorded which).

In this sample, this clonotype turned up many times. The CDR3 here is CASSRTGTGELFF. The CDR3 DNA reads as TGTGCCAGCAGCAGAACAGGCACCGGGGAGCTGTTTTTT. V is TRBV7-3 and J is TRBJ2-2; the D gene is possibly TRBD1 (5 bases). CDR1 is SGHTA and CDR2 is FQGTGA in the germline V gene. V lost 5 bases, J lost 4 bases, and 8 bases lay in between. The CDR3 spans 13 residues.

This clonotype has at least ten counts. The chain combines TRBV12-3 or TRBV12-4 with TRBJ2-1; 9 positions agree with TRBD2. CDR3 length equals 16 residues. V gave up 2 bases and J gave up 3 bases; unmatched junction bases: 5. Here the CDR3 DNA reads TGTGCCAGCAGTTTACTAGCGGGACGCCTCTACAATGAGCAGTTCTTC. Its translation: CASSLLAGRLYNEQFF.

Notes on this clonotype: A single base separates this from a much larger clone, so it may be a read error. The chain couples TRBV4-3 to TRBJ2-5, with D perhaps TRBD1 or TRBD2 (5 bases each). CDR1 is LGHNA and CDR2 is YSLEER in the germline V gene. Trimming pared 1 base from V and 5 bases from J, leaving 14 bases between. The CDR3 loop spans 15 amino acids. The CDR3 sequence: CASSQARGAGETQYF. The CDR3 DNA sequence: TGCGCCAGCAGCCAAGCACGGGGCGCAGGGGAGACCCAGTACTTC.

This clonotype appeared many times. For the CDR3, the DNA is TGCAGCGTTCTCTTGCGGACTCAATACAATGAGCAGTTCTTC. Translated: CSVLLRTQYNEQFF. The chain links TRBV29-1 to TRBJ2-1, with D possibly TRBD2 on 5 matching bases. Germline V gives CDR1 SQVTM, CDR2 ANQGSEA. V lost 5 bases, J lost 4 bases, and 15 bases lay in between. This CDR3 region has 14 residues.

This chain joins TRBV6-2 or TRBV6-3 and TRBJ2-7; no clear D. V was pared by 6 bases and J by 2 bases, with 11 bases between. From germline, CDR1 is MNHEY and CDR2 SVGEGT. The CDR3 loop spans 13 amino acids. DNA of the CDR3: TGTGCCAGCAGAGAGACTCCTGCCTACGAGCAGTACTTC. This gives the protein CASRETPAYEQYF.

As concerns this clonotype: One end of the junction does not line up with germline, which may come from a read error. The chain joins TRBV3-1 to TRBJ2-5; D is ambiguous. The CDR3 runs to 12 residues. Germline V gene sequence: CDR1 LGHDT, CDR2 YNNKEL (reference sequence). The CDR3, as DNA: TGTGCCAGAAGCCAAGTCAGAGAGACCCAGTACTTC. Translated: CARSQVRETQYF.